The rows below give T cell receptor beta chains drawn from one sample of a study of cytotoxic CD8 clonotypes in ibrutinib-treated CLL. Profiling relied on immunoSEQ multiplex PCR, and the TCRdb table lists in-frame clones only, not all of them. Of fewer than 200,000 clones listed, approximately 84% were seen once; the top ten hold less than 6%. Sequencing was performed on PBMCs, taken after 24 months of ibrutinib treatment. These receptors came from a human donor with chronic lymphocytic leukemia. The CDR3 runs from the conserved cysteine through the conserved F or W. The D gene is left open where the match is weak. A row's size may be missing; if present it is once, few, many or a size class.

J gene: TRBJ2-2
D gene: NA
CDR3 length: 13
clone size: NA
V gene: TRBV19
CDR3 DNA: TGTGCCAGTAGTATCGAGAGGGCCGGGGAGCTGTTTTTT
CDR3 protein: CASSIERAGELFF

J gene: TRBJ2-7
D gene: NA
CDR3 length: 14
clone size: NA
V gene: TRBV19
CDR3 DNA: TGTGCCAGTAGTAACTGGGAGTCTTTCAACGAGCAGTACTTC
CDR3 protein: CASSNWESFNEQYF

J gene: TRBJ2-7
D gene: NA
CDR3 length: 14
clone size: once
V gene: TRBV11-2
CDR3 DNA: TGTGCCAGCAGCTTCCTACACTCCGTCTACGAGCAGTACTTC
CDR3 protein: CASSFLHSVYEQYF

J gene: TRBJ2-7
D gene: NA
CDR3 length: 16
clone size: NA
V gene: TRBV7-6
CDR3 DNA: TGTGCCAGCAGCCCACGCAGAGGGGGTGCATTCTACGAGCAGTACTTC
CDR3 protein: CASSPRRGGAFYEQYF

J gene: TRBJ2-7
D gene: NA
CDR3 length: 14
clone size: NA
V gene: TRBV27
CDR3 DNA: TGTGCCAGCACTCCCCTCAGGGGACCCTACGAGCAGTACTTC
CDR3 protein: CASTPLRGPYEQYF

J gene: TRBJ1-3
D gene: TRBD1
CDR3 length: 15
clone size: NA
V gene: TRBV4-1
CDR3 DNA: TGCGCCAGCAGCCAGGGGACAGGGTTAGGAAACACCATATATTTT
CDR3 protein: CASSQGTGLGNTIYF

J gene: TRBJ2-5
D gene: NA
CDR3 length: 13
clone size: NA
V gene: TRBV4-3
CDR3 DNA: TGCGCCAGCAGCCAAGATCCCCGGGGAAACCAGTACTTC
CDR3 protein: CASSQDPRGNQYF

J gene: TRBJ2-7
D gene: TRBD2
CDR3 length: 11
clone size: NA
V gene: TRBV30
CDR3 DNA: TGTGCCTGGGGGGAGGGCCGCGAGCAGTACTTC
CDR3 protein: CAWGEGREQYF

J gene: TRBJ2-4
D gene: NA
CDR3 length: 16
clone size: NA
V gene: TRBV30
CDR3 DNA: TGTGCCCCCCCAGGGCTAGCAGAACTAGCCAAAAACATTCAGTACTTC
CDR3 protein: CAPPGLAELAKNIQYF

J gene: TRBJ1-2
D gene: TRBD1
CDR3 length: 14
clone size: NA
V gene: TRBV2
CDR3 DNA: TGTGCCAGCACTCCGACAGGGGGGGACTATGGCTACACCTTC
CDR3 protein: CASTPTGGDYGYTF

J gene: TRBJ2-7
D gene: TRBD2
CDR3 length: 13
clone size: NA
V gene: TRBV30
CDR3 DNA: TGTGCCTGGAGTTCGATAGCGGGAGGGCGGCAGTACTTC
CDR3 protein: CAWSSIAGGRQYF

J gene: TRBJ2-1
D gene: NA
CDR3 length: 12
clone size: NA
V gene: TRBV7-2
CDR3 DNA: TGTGCCAGCAGCTCAGACGGGGGTGAGCAGTTCTTC
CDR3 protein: CASSSDGGEQFF

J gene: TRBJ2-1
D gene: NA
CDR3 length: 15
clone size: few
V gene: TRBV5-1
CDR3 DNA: TGCGCCAGCAGCTTGTCCCCTCGAGGTTCAAATGAGCAGTTCTTC
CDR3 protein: CASSLSPRGSNEQFF

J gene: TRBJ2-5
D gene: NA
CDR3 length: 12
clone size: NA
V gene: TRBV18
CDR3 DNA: TGTGCCAGCTCACACCGGGAAGAGACCCAGTACTTC
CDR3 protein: CASSHREETQYF

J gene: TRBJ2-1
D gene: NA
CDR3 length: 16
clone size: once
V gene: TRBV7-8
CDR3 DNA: TGTGCCAGCAGCTTAGACCGCGTCCTTACCCCCAATGAGCAGTTCTTC
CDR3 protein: CASSLDRVLTPNEQFF

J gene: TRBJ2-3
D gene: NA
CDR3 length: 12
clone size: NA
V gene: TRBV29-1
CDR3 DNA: TGCAGCGTTTCCCAAGCGGGAGATACGCAGTATTTT
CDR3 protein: CSVSQAGDTQYF

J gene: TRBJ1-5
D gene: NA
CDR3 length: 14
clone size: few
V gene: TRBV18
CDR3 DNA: TGTGCCAGCTCACGGATGGACATCAATCAGCCCCAGCATTTT
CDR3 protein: CASSRMDINQPQHF

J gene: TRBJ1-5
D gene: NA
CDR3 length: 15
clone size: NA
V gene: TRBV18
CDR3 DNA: TGTGCCAGCTCAACAGGGTCGGGAGGGCAGCAGCCCCAGCATTTT
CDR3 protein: CASSTGSGGQQPQHF

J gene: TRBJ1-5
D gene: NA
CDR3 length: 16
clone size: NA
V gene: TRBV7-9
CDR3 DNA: TGTGCCAGCAGCTTAGGAGGCGGGCTTAGCAATCAGCCCCAGCATTTT
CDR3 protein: CASSLGGGLSNQPQHF

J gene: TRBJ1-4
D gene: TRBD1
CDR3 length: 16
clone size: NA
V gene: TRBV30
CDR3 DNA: TGTGCCTGGAGTACCTACCCGGGACAGGGAGGAGGAAAACTGTTTTTT
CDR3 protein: CAWSTYPGQGGGKLFF

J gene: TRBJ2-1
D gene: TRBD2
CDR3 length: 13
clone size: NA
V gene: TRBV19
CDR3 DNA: TGTGCCAGTAGTGTAGCGGGAGGGGATGAGCAGTTCTTC
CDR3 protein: CASSVAGGDEQFF

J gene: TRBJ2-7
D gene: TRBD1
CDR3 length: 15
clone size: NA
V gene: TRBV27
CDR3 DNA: TGTGCCAGCAGTGCTCCGGGACAGGGCTCCTACGAGCAGTACTTC
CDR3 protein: CASSAPGQGSYEQYF

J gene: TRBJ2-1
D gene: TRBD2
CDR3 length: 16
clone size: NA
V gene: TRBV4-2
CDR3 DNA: TGTGCCAGCAGCCAAGGGCCCGGGAGGGCCGACAATGAGCAGTTCTTC
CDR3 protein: CASSQGPGRADNEQFF

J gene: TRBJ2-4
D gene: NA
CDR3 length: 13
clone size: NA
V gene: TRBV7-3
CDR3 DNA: TGTGCCAGCAGCTTAACCCCAGGAAACATTCAGTACTTC
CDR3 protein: CASSLTPGNIQYF

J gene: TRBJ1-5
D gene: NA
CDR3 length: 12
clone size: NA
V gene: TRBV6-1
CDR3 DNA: TGTGCCAGCAGCCGAGAGTATCAGCCCCAGCATTTT
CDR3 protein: CASSREYQPQHF

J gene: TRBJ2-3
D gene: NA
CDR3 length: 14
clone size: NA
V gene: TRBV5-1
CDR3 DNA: TGCGCCAGCATGCGAGGCACTAGCACAGATACGCAGTATTTT
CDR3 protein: CASMRGTSTDTQYF

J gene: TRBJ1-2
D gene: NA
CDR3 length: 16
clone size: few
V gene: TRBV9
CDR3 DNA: TGTGCCAGCAGCCTCACTTCGGGACACGGGAGTTTGGGCTACACCTTC
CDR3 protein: CASSLTSGHGSLGYTF

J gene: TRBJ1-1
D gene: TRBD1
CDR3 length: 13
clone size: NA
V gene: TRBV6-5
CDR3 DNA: TGTGCCAGCAGAGGGACAGGGACTCCTGAAGCTTTCTTT
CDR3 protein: CASRGTGTPEAFF

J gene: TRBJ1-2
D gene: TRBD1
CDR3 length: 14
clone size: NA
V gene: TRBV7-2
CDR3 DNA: TGTGCCAGCAGCCCTCGGACAGGGAGATATGGCTACACCTTC
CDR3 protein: CASSPRTGRYGYTF

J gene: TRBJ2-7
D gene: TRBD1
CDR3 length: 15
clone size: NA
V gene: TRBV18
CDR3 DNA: TGTGCCAGCTCCCGCCCGGGACAGGCGGTCTACGAGCAGTACTTC
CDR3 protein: CASSRPGQAVYEQYF

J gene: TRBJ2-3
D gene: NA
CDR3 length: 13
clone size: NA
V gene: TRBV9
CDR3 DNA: TGTGCCAGCAGCGTATGGCCCCGGGATACGCAGTATTTT
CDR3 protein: CASSVWPRDTQYF

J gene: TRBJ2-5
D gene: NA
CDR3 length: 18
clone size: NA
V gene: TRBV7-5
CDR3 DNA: TGTGTCAGAAGCGAACCGGGACAGGGGGCCCCTGTACCAGAGACCCAGTACTTC
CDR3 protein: CVRSEPGQGAPVPETQYF

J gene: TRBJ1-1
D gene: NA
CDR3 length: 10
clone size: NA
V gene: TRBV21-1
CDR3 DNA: TGTGCCAGCATTTTACATGAAGCTTTCTTT
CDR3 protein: CASILHEAFF

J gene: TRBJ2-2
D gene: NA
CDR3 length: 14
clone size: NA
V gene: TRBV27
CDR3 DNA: TGTGCCAGCAGTGGACGCGTCTATACCGGGGAGCTGTTTTTT
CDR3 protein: CASSGRVYTGELFF

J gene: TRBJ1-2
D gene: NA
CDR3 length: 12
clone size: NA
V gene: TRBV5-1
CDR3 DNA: TGCGCCAGCAGCTTGGAGGGGTTAGGCTACACCTTC
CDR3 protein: CASSLEGLGYTF

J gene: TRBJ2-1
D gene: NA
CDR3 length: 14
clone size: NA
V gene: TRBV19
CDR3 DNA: TGTGCCAGTACACAGGGCACGTCTTACAATGAGCAGTTCTTC
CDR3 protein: CASTQGTSYNEQFF

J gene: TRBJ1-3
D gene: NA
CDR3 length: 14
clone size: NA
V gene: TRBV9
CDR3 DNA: TGTGCCAGCAGCGCACTCAGTTCTGGAAACACCATATATTTT
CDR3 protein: CASSALSSGNTIYF

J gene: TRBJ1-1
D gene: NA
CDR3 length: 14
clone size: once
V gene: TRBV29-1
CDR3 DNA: TGCAGCTCTTACCCCACCGCCGGGGGGACTGAAGCTTTCTTT
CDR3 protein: CSSYPTAGGTEAFF

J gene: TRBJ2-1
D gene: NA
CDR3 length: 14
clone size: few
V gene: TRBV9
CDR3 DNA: TGTGCCAGCAGCGCAACTAGATTGTGGAATGAGCAGTTCTTC
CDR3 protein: CASSATRLWNEQFF